The rows below give T cell receptor beta chains drawn from one sample of a study of shared clonotypes between healthy human individuals. The data were produced by immunoSEQ multiplex PCR, yet TCRdb's version contains in-frame clones alone and is incomplete. Altogether over a million clones are present, roughly 98% being singletons, with the ten largest covering 0.45%. The source material was naive CD4+ T cells sorted from blood. These receptors all stem from a man aged 30 to 45 in good health. Each CDR3 is given with its conserved first and last residue. D genes are given only for firm matches. The listing skips clone size in some rows; elsewhere it reads once, few, many or a size class.

v_gene,j_gene,abundance,d_gene,CDR3aa,CDR3nt
TRBV20-1,TRBJ2-7,.,.,CSARVVIEQYF,TGCAGTGCTAGAGTGGTGATCGAGCAGTACTTC
TRBV30,TRBJ1-5,.,TRBD1,CAWNRGSGNQPQHF,TGTGCCTGGAACAGGGGGTCAGGGAATCAGCCCCAGCATTTT
TRBV9,TRBJ2-1,.,.,CASSVGGASWGYNEQFF,TGTGCCAGCAGCGTAGGCGGGGCTAGCTGGGGTTACAATGAGCAGTTCTTC
TRBV27,TRBJ2-3,.,.,CASSLSFAGSTDTQYF,TGTGCCAGCAGTTTATCGTTCGCAGGGAGCACAGATACGCAGTATTTT
TRBV7-9,TRBJ1-5,once,.,CASSIGVRQPQHF,TGTGCCAGCAGTATAGGGGTTCGTCAGCCCCAGCATTTT
TRBV18,TRBJ2-3,.,TRBD2,CASSLLARLADTDTQYF,TGTGCCAGCTCACTCCTAGCTAGACTAGCGGACACAGATACGCAGTATTTT
TRBV10-2,TRBJ1-2,.,.,CASSTGLRGYTF,TGCGCCAGCAGTACAGGGTTGCGTGGCTACACCTTC
TRBV18,TRBJ2-5,.,TRBD2,CASSPGGARRGETQYF,TGTGCCAGCTCACCCGGGGGGGCGCGTAGAGGAGAGACCCAGTACTTC
TRBV5-1,TRBJ2-1,.,.,CASSLVTLSSYNEQFF,TGCGCCAGCAGCTTGGTGACGCTAAGCTCCTACAATGAGCAGTTCTTC
TRBV28,TRBJ2-1,.,TRBD2,CASSIAGRGYNEQFF,TGTGCCAGCAGCATAGCGGGAAGGGGTTACAATGAGCAGTTCTTC
TRBV28,TRBJ2-3,.,TRBD2,CASPPPTSGYTDTQYF,TGTGCCAGCCCTCCTCCGACTAGCGGGTACACAGATACGCAGTATTTT
TRBV28,TRBJ2-1,.,.,CASQEAGVSYNEQFF,TGTGCCAGCCAGGAAGCAGGCGTCTCCTACAATGAGCAGTTCTTC
TRBV7-9,TRBJ2-5,.,TRBD2,CASSSGLAGETQYF,TGTGCCAGCAGCTCTGGACTAGCGGGAGAGACCCAGTACTTC
TRBV5-6,TRBJ1-3,.,TRBD1,CASSHWTGQPAVYF,TGTGCCAGCAGCCATTGGACAGGCCAACCTGCGGTATATTTT
TRBV19,TRBJ2-3,.,TRBD2,CASSPRTSKSTDTQYF,TGTGCCAGTAGTCCTCGGACTAGCAAAAGCACAGATACGCAGTATTTT
TRBV9,TRBJ2-7,.,.,CASSGGEVYEQYF,TGTGCCAGCAGCGGGGGGGAAGTCTACGAGCAGTACTTC
TRBV7-6,TRBJ2-1,.,TRBD2,CASSPLSGLGDEQFF,TGTGCCAGCAGCCCACTCTCCGGACTAGGCGATGAGCAGTTCTTC
TRBV7-8,TRBJ2-7,.,TRBD1,CASSKGQSYEQYF,TGTGCCAGCAGCAAGGGACAGTCCTACGAGCAGTACTTC
TRBV9,TRBJ2-3,.,.,CASSVEPSASTDTQYF,TGTGCCAGCAGCGTAGAACCGAGCGCTAGCACAGATACGCAGTATTTT
TRBV18,TRBJ2-7,once,.,CASSPLQGREQYF,TGTGCCAGCTCACCACTTCAGGGTCGCGAGCAGTACTTC
TRBV5-1,TRBJ1-2,once,TRBD1,CASSPRQGDYGYTF,TGCGCCAGCAGCCCGCGACAGGGGGACTATGGCTACACCTTC
TRBV5-4,TRBJ2-3,.,TRBD1,CASSLPFPGTGGTDTQYF,TGTGCCAGCAGCCTGCCCTTTCCCGGGACAGGGGGCACAGATACGCAGTATTTT
TRBV18,TRBJ2-3,.,TRBD1,CASSPDRSTDTQYF,TGTGCCAGCTCACCGGACAGGAGCACAGATACGCAGTATTTT
TRBV11-2,TRBJ2-3,once,.,CASSSPGHRPDTQYF,TGTGCCAGCAGCTCTCCGGGACACCGACCAGATACGCAGTATTTT
TRBV28,TRBJ2-7,.,.,CASSFTGFYEQYF,TGTGCCAGCAGTTTTACGGGCTTCTACGAGCAGTACTTC
TRBV5-4,TRBJ1-3,.,.,CASSSRGTFSGNTIYF,TGTGCCAGCAGCTCGCGAGGGACTTTCTCTGGAAACACCATATATTTT
TRBV29-1,TRBJ1-1,.,.,CSVTKAPNTEAFF,TGCAGCGTGACGAAGGCCCCGAACACTGAAGCTTTCTTT
TRBV30,TRBJ1-1,.,.,CAWGQMNTEAFF,TGTGCCTGGGGACAGATGAACACTGAAGCTTTCTTT
TRBV29-1,TRBJ2-1,.,TRBD2,CSVKGLAGLREQFF,TGCAGCGTTAAAGGCCTAGCGGGACTTCGTGAGCAGTTCTTC
TRBV9,TRBJ2-2,.,.,CALPRGELFF,TGTGCCTTACCCAGAGGGGAGCTGTTTTTT
TRBV10-1,TRBJ2-3,.,.,CASSESSNSADTQYF,TGCGCCAGCAGTGAGTCGTCAAATTCGGCAGATACGCAGTATTTT
TRBV5-4,TRBJ2-3,once,.,CASSSGKQDTQYF,TGTGCCAGCAGCTCCGGGAAACAAGATACGCAGTATTTT
TRBV5-6,TRBJ2-7,.,.,CASSLNVGGSDEQYF,TGTGCCAGCAGCTTGAACGTGGGAGGAAGCGACGAGCAGTACTTC
TRBV10-2,TRBJ2-3,.,.,CASSVRAGGTDTQYF,TGCGCCAGCAGTGTACGAGCTGGTGGCACAGATACGCAGTATTTT
TRBV5-1,TRBJ2-6,.,.,CASSLFFGSGANVLTF,TGCGCCAGCAGCTTGTTCTTCGGCTCTGGGGCCAACGTCCTGACTTTC
TRBV5-5,TRBJ2-7,.,.,CASSFWETAYEQYF,TGTGCCAGCAGCTTTTGGGAAACCGCCTACGAGCAGTACTTC
TRBV5-5,TRBJ2-7,.,.,CASYGTGTSYEQYF,TGTGCCAGCTACGGGACCGGGACATCTTACGAGCAGTACTTC
TRBV18,TRBJ2-3,.,TRBD2,CASSPGLAGALDTQYF,TGTGCCAGCTCACCAGGACTAGCGGGAGCTTTAGATACGCAGTATTTT
TRBV10-1,TRBJ2-6,.,.,CASSGSGAPGANVLTF,TGCGCCAGCAGTGGGTCAGGGGCCCCTGGGGCCAACGTCCTGACTTTC
TRBV9,TRBJ2-5,.,.,CASSVGLQETQYF,TGTGCCAGCAGCGTCGGATTGCAAGAGACCCAGTACTTC
TRBV6-5,TRBJ1-2,.,TRBD1,CASSYPQDRGFYGYTF,TGTGCCAGCAGTTACCCGCAGGACAGGGGTTTTTATGGCTACACCTTC